The clone carrying this T cell receptor beta chain was observed many times. Its antigen is unidentified. CDR3 size: 13 residues. The germline gives CDR1 MDHEN, CDR2 SYDVKM. Between the trimmed V and J ends, which lost 6 bases and 6 bases, there was a span of 14 bases. The data originate from a study of regulatory T cells in long-lasting Graves disease. Study-level results: Among the persistent patients, 2,741 public clonotypes were shared, more than the 966 shared among new patients. TCR diversity was lower in persistent Graves' patients (versus newly diagnosed ones).

CDR3-region Arm-PCR and iRepertoire HTBI primers produced the TCR beta libraries. Via MiXCR, TCRdb re-called the multiplex PCR reads, giving one row per CDR3 protein. The table includes 390,000 or so distinct CDR3 sequences, 20% to 25% detected once. Described time point: persistent/refractory GD, antithyroid drugs over 5 years with positive TRAb. PBMCs provided the RNA from which the TCR library was made. Graves' disease diagnoses followed American Thyroid Association guidelines. The V and J genes are TRBV28 and TRBJ1-1, with no clear D. This clonotype originated in a woman aged 40 to 49 with Graves disease. Source: peripheral blood mononuclear cells (PBMCs), taken when the disease was refractory, from a patient treated with antithyroid drugs. The CDR3 DNA reads TGTGCCAGCAGCACGCCACGCGGGGCTGAAGCTTTCTTT. Its protein is CASSTPRGAEAFF.